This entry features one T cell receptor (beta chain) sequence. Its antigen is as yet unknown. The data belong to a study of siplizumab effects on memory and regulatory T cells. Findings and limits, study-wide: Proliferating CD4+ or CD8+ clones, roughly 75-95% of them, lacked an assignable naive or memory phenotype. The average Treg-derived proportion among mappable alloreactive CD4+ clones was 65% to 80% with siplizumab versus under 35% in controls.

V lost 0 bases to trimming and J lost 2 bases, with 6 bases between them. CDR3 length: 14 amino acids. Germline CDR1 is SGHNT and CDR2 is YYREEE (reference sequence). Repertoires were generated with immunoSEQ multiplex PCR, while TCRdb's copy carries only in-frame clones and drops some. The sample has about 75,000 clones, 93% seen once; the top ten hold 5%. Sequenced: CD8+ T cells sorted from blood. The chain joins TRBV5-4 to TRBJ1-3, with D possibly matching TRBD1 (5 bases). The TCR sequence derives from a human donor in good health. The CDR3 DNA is TGTGCCAGCAGCTTGGCGGGACCTGGAAACACCATATATTTT. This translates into CASSLAGPGNTIYF.